A selection of T cell receptor beta chains follows, all from one sample in a study of T cell responses to AZD1222 COVID-19 vaccine. The data were produced by immunoSEQ multiplex PCR, yet TCRdb's version contains in-frame clones alone and is incomplete. The data show around 190,000 clones, with roughly nine tenths seen just once and 1.5% to 2% held by the top ten. The input for sequencing was peripheral blood, taken 28 days after the second AZD1222 dose. These receptors were taken from an adult who received the AZD1222 COVID-19 vaccine. CDR3s include the opening cysteine and the closing phenylalanine or tryptophan. The order of the fields is CDR3 DNA, CDR3 protein, J gene, V gene, D gene, clone size. The D gene is left open where the match is weak. Expanded clones get a size class; other rows say once, few or many, or leave the size out.

TGTGCCAGCAGGTTTCTAGCGGGAGGGGTCGAGCAGTACTTC CASRFLAGGVEQYF TRBJ2-7 TRBV27 TRBD2 -
TGTGCCAGCAGCTTGACAGGGACCTACGAGCAGTACTTC CASSLTGTYEQYF TRBJ2-7 TRBV7-9 TRBD1 -
TGTGCCAGCAGCTCTGCGGCAGGACTCCGCTCCTACGAGCAGTACTTC CASSSAAGLRSYEQYF TRBJ2-7 TRBV11-2 - -
TGTGCCAGCAGGCCGGGACAACAGAACACTGAAGCTTTCTTT CASRPGQQNTEAFF TRBJ1-1 TRBV6-5 - -
TGTGCCAGTAGACGTAACACAGATACGCAGTATTTT CASRRNTDTQYF TRBJ2-3 TRBV19 - -
TGTGCCAGCTCACCGTTGACTAGCGGAAACACAGATACGCAGTATTTT CASSPLTSGNTDTQYF TRBJ2-3 TRBV18 TRBD2 -
TGTGCCAACAGCCCATTTTCCGGGGGAATCGAGCAGTACTTC CANSPFSGGIEQYF TRBJ2-7 TRBV27 - -
TGCGCCAGCAGCACCAAGCGGGAGCACACAGATACGCAGTATTTT CASSTKREHTDTQYF TRBJ2-3 TRBV5-1 TRBD2 -
TGTGCCAGCAGTTCAGGGCTTAATGAGCAGTTCTTC CASSSGLNEQFF TRBJ2-1 TRBV27 - -
TGCGCCAGCAGCCAAGACGGAGGGGTGGCCGGGGAGCTGTTTTTT CASSQDGGVAGELFF TRBJ2-2 TRBV4-1 - -
TGTGCCATCAGTGATTTAGAAGTCCGCGGGGGGATTATTTACGAGCAGTACTTC CAISDLEVRGGIIYEQYF TRBJ2-7 TRBV10-3 TRBD2 -
TGTGCCAGCAGTTGGGGTTGGGGTGCGGAAGCTTTCTTT CASSWGWGAEAFF TRBJ1-1 TRBV6-5 - -
TGCGCCAGCAGCTTGATGGTTCGGGACACTGAAGCTTTCTTT CASSLMVRDTEAFF TRBJ1-1 TRBV5-1 - -
TGTGCCAGCAGCTTAGTCCTAGCGGGGGATCTCGATGAGCAGTTCTTC CASSLVLAGDLDEQFF TRBJ2-1 TRBV7-9 TRBD2 -
TGCAGCGTTGATTCCGGAGGAGGCACAGATACGCAGTATTTT CSVDSGGGTDTQYF TRBJ2-3 TRBV29-1 - -
TGTGCCAGCAGTATGAGCGATGAGCAGTTCTTC CASSMSDEQFF TRBJ2-1 TRBV27 - once
TGTGCCACAGAGGGGGTAATAAGCTCCTACGAGCAGTACTTC CATEGVISSYEQYF TRBJ2-7 TRBV10-3 - -
TGTGCCAGCAGCTTATACGGGAGCTCTGGAAACACCATATATTTT CASSLYGSSGNTIYF TRBJ1-3 TRBV7-2 - -
TGTGCCAGCAGCGTAGTTGGTAGAAACAATGAGCAGTTCTTC CASSVVGRNNEQFF TRBJ2-1 TRBV9 - -
TGTGCCAGCAGCCCCAGCCGGCAAGGACAGCGATTAGGCGAGCAGTACTTC CASSPSRQGQRLGEQYF TRBJ2-7 TRBV7-2 - -
TGTGCCAGTGGAGTTCTGTGGGGCGGCAATCAGCCCCAGCATTTT CASGVLWGGNQPQHF TRBJ1-5 TRBV19 - -
TGTGCCAGCAGCTATGGGTCGGTAGCGGGCTACACCTTC CASSYGSVAGYTF TRBJ1-2 TRBV7-9 - -
TGTGCCAGCAGCTCGACAGTCAATCAGCCCCAGCATTTT CASSSTVNQPQHF TRBJ1-5 TRBV12-3/TRBV12-4 - once
TGTGCCAGCAGTTTATCCGGCGGCACTGAAGCTTTCTTT CASSLSGGTEAFF TRBJ1-1 TRBV28 - once
TGTGCCAGTAGTCCCAGGGGGCGAAGTCCCGAGACCCAGTACTTC CASSPRGRSPETQYF TRBJ2-5 TRBV19 TRBD1 -
TGTGCCAGCAGTTCCGGGACAGGGGTGACTAATGAAAAACTGTTTTTT CASSSGTGVTNEKLFF TRBJ1-4 TRBV6-5 TRBD1 -
TGTGCCAGCACCGATAGACAGGGAATCCACGAGCAGTACTTC CASTDRQGIHEQYF TRBJ2-7 TRBV7-2 TRBD1 once
TGTGCCAGCAGCCAGGGACAGGGGACTGAAGCTTTCTTT CASSQGQGTEAFF TRBJ1-1 TRBV3-1/TRBV3-2 TRBD1 -
TGTGCCAGCAGCGGGGGGACAGGGGCACTCTACGGGGAGCTGTTTTTT CASSGGTGALYGELFF TRBJ2-2 TRBV9 TRBD1 -
TGTGCCAGCAGCCAAGGGCTAGCGGGCTCACTTTCCTACGAGCAGTACTTC CASSQGLAGSLSYEQYF TRBJ2-7 TRBV4-2 TRBD2 -
TGTGCCAGCAGCTTAGAGGGAGGGCTGGGTGAAAAACTGTTTTTT CASSLEGGLGEKLFF TRBJ1-4 TRBV7-2 - -
TGTGCCAGCAGCCTCGGGGCCTCCCAGGAGGGCTACACCTTC CASSLGASQEGYTF TRBJ1-2 TRBV3-1/TRBV3-2 - -